These T cell receptor beta chains were read from a single sample in a study of CD8 T cells in ankylosing spondylitis. TCRdb reanalysed the 5' RACE reads using MiXCR and keeps one entry per CDR3 protein. Of 200,000 to 250,000 distinct CDR3 sequences in the sample, around a quarter are singletons; the top ten hold approximately 6.6%. The sample taken for sequencing was blood, either unsorted or a sorted T cell fraction (not recorded which). Every receptor here comes from a male donor with ankylosing spondylitis or in good health (not recorded which). CDR3s leave out the opening cysteine and the closing phenylalanine or tryptophan. Where a row states a size, it is once, few, many or the class of an expanded clone; other rows omit it.

NA	TRBJ2-3	TRBV5-1	ASSQTSGRGDTQY
many	TRBJ1-3	TRBV27	ASSWTGADTIY
many	TRBJ2-1	TRBV7-2	ASSETVYNEQF
NA	TRBJ1-2	TRBV12-3/TRBV12-4	ASSFKGNGYT
NA	TRBJ2-6	TRBV20-1	SARPFSGANVLT
many	TRBJ2-1	TRBV11-3	ASSLDVGEQF
NA	TRBJ2-4	TRBV18	ASSSLAKNIQY
few	TRBJ2-7	TRBV20-1	SAPGLPMRYEQY
many	TRBJ2-1	TRBV9	ASSVEPRTSGYNEQF
NA	TRBJ2-2	TRBV4-3	ASSQLFGSGRGGNTGELF
NA	TRBJ1-4	TRBV29-1	SVEEDRVREKLF
NA	TRBJ1-5	TRBV20-1	SAVRQGNQPQH
NA	TRBJ2-3	TRBV29-1	SVVQAGETDTQY
many	TRBJ1-2	TRBV9	ASSVGRGYGYT
NA	TRBJ1-4	TRBV9	ASSVGSSGTGYEKLF
many	TRBJ2-1	TRBV2	ASSHEGTSVNEQF
many	TRBJ2-2	TRBV27	ASSPGDAGELF
NA	TRBJ2-7	TRBV7-2	ASSPSLWVGYEQY
NA	TRBJ1-2	TRBV29-1	SGEGSDRPSELYGYT
few	TRBJ2-5	TRBV10-2	ASSESGQGKTQY
many	TRBJ2-1	TRBV14	ASSLGYLNEQF
many	TRBJ2-1	TRBV20-1	SAREGGLAYINEQF
many	TRBJ2-7	TRBV5-1	ASSLLSGGPYEQY
NA	TRBJ1-1	TRBV9	ASSVGGSSDTEAF
few	TRBJ2-7	TRBV5-4	ASSLPLSYEQY
NA	TRBJ2-1	TRBV20-1	SASPAGALSGWF
few	TRBJ2-1	TRBV12-3/TRBV12-4	ASTIAGSYNEQF
NA	TRBJ2-7	TRBV9	ASSEGQGVIYEQY
NA	TRBJ1-5	TRBV20-1	SALAQGIRLNQPQH
many	TRBJ2-1	TRBV29-1	SVESGGV
once	TRBJ2-7	TRBV28	ASSPRVYEQY
NA	TRBJ1-1	TRBV6-2/TRBV6-3	ASRRPHTGETEAF
many	TRBJ2-1	TRBV5-1	ASSAQSGLSNEQF
many	TRBJ2-7	TRBV4-1	ASSQPASGRASEQY
NA	TRBJ1-2	TRBV20-1	SASGDRYT
many	TRBJ1-1	TRBV29-1	SGHRGSRTEAF
few	TRBJ2-5	TRBV28	ASSFTGTPGTQY
few	TRBJ2-3	TRBV6-2/TRBV6-3	ASSYSLGGDTQY
many	TRBJ2-7	TRBV4-3	ASSQDMTGIYEQY
many	TRBJ2-7	TRBV7-2	ASSLVREDEQY
NA	TRBJ1-6	TRBV21-1	ASTRRSYNSPLH
NA	TRBJ2-5	TRBV19	ASSMGAWYQETQY
few	TRBJ1-2	TRBV20-1	SARESALNYGYT
few	TRBJ2-1	TRBV20-1	SGSHYNEQF